These 23 T cell receptor beta chains share one sample of origin, sequenced in a study of OX40 agonist ivuxolimab in advanced cancers. Only in-frame clones appear in the TCRdb table, and some are missing; sequencing was by immunoSEQ multiplex PCR. The sample lists 45,000 to 55,000 clones, about 88% occurring once. Sequencing was performed on CD4+ or CD8+ T cells sorted from blood, taken in a trial of the OX40 agonist ivuxolimab. All receptors derive from an adult with an advanced solid tumor such as melanoma, head and neck, liver or kidney cancer.

The V and J genes are TRBV4-2 and TRBJ2-3; D unresolved. CDR1 and CDR2 from the germline V gene are LGHNA and YNFKEQ. V was cut by 1 base and J by 2 bases, with 4 bases left in between. CDR3 length: 13 residues. The CDR3 bases are TGTGCCAGCAGCCAAGGAGTCACAGATACGCAGTATTTT. As protein: CASSQGVTDTQYF.

CDR3 sequence: CASSLLSSTGELFF. The CDR3 coding sequence is TGCGCCAGCAGCCTCCTATCGTCAACCGGGGAGCTGTTTTTT. The rearrangement uses TRBV4-3 and TRBJ2-2; D is undetermined. V was shortened by 4 bases and J by 5 bases, with 11 bases between the two germline ends. Germline V gives CDR1 LGHNA, CDR2 YSLEER. The length of the CDR3 is 14 residues.

The rearrangement links TRBV2 to TRBJ1-2; perhaps TRBD1 as D (6 bases). The CDR3 covers 13 residues. The germline V gene has CDR1 SNHLY and CDR2 FYNNEI. V shed 4 bases and J shed 8 bases, with 14 bases lying between them. The CDR3 spells CASSGDIGGGYTF. The CDR3 DNA follows: TGTGCCAGCAGTGGGGACATCGGAGGCGGCTACACCTTC.

J is TRBJ2-7 and V is TRBV10-1; 7 nucleotides agree with TRBD1. The CDR3 runs 16 residues. V trimming: 0 bases; J trimming: 1 base; junction bases outside the gene matches: 6. Per the germline V gene, CDR1 is WNHNN and CDR2 is SYGVQD (reference sequence). DNA of the CDR3: TGCGCCAGCAGTGAGTCGGGGACAGCCTTATCCTACGAGCAGTACTTC. Its protein is CASSESGTALSYEQYF.

The V and J genes are TRBV11-3 and TRBJ2-1; TRBD2 matches 8 bases. V dropped 5 bases and J dropped 7; count of bases not matched to a gene: 16. CDR1 and CDR2 (germline): SGHNT, YENEEA. The CDR3 runs to 17 residues. CDR3 loop: CASSTQAGADILNEQFF. The CDR3 nucleotides read TGTGCCAGCAGCACTCAAGCGGGGGCCGACATACTGAATGAGCAGTTCTTC.

This rearrangement joins TRBV5-1 to TRBJ2-1; D is tentatively TRBD1 or TRBD2 (5 bases each). Germline-derived CDR1 and CDR2 are SGHRS and YFSETQ. CDR3 length equals 13 residues. V was clipped by 0 bases and J by 13 bases, with 14 bases between them. The CDR3 region has the DNA TGCGCCAGCAGCTTGGGGGACCCTCCCCGCCAGTTCTTC. Encoded protein: CASSLGDPPRQFF.

J is TRBJ2-3 and V is TRBV9, with a weak D call TRBD2 (5 bases). The germline V and J ends were trimmed by 4 bases and 0 bases, with 15 bases remaining between them. Germline V gene sequence: CDR1 SGDLS, CDR2 YYNGEE. This CDR3 contains 16 residues. CDR3 protein: CASSPLAAGSTDTQYF. Written as DNA, the CDR3 is TGTGCCAGCAGCCCGTTAGCTGCGGGTAGCACAGATACGCAGTATTTT.

Points on this clone: The same CDR3 arises from other DNA sequences in this sample as well. This chain uses TRBV7-2 with TRBJ2-3, with 10 positions matching TRBD2. The CDR3 length is 14 residues. Germline V gene data show CDR1 as SGHTA and CDR2 as FQGNSA. V was pared by 2 bases and J by 6 bases, with 2 bases of the junction left unmatched. The CDR3 region has the DNA TGTGCCAGCAGCTTACAGCGGGGGGGGGATACGCAGTATTTT. It yields the protein CASSLQRGGDTQYF.

The chain has TRBV18 and TRBJ1-3, with 8 nucleotides matching TRBD1. V shed 3 bases and J 6 bases; nucleotides not matched to a gene: 13. The CDR3 consists of 17 residues. From germline, CDR1 is KGHSH and CDR2 LQKENI. CDR3 nucleotide sequence: TGTGCCAGCTCACCCCTTCATGACAGGGGAAGGGCAAACACCATATATTTT. Protein product: CASSPLHDRGRANTIYF.

The chain uses TRBV7-9 and TRBJ1-2, with unresolved D. Germline CDR1 SEHNR, CDR2 FQNEAQ (reference sequence). V dropped 2 bases and J dropped 8 bases, with 12 bases sitting between them. CDR3 length equals 13 residues. The chain's CDR3 is CASSLLALEGYTF. CDR3 coding DNA: TGTGCCAGCAGCTTATTGGCATTGGAAGGCTACACCTTC.

The chain joins TRBV7-9 to TRBJ1-2; no firm D call. From germline, CDR1 is SEHNR and CDR2 FQNEAQ (reference sequence). V was pared by 1 base and J by 2 bases, with 8 bases between. The CDR3 has 14 residues. The CDR3 DNA follows: TGTGCCAGCAGCTTAGAAGTGGGGAACTATGGCTACACCTTC. Its translation is CASSLEVGNYGYTF.

The CDR3, as DNA: TGTGCCAGCAGCTTTGGAGGACTAGCGAGCACAGATACGCAGTATTTT. Its protein is CASSFGGLASTDTQYF. The gene calls are TRBV5-6 and TRBJ2-3, with TRBD2 matching 9 bases. The CDR3 runs 16 residues. Germline assignment: CDR1 SGHDT and CDR2 YYEEEE. With 2 bases clipped from V and 0 bases from J, the junction kept 4 bases outside the gene matches.

This clone appeared a few times. This chain connects TRBV5-1 to TRBJ2-1, with D uncertain. V was shortened by 4 bases and J by 7 bases, with 18 bases between the two germline ends. Per germline, CDR1 SGHRS and CDR2 YFSETQ. This CDR3 has 15 amino acids. CDR3 nucleotide sequence: TGCGCCAGCAGCAAAGCAAACGTTTTAGGGAATGAGCAGTTCTTC. Protein product: CASSKANVLGNEQFF.

This chain uses TRBV9 with TRBJ1-3, with a weak D call TRBD1 (5 bases). The CDR3 is 15 amino acids. The ends were cut back, 0 bases at V and 0 bases at J, with 7 bases in the middle. Germline V lookup: CDR1 SGDLS, CDR2 YYNGEE. CDR3 coding DNA: TGTGCCAGCAGCGTAGGAGGGGACTCTGGAAACACCATATATTTT. This sequence encodes CASSVGGDSGNTIYF.

The V and J genes are TRBV6-5 and TRBJ2-1, with 11 bases aligning to TRBD2. Trimming at V came to 0 bases and at J to 7 bases, leaving 5 bases not matched to a gene. This CDR3 spans 16 amino acids. Germline V gene lookup returns CDR1 MNHEY and CDR2 SVGAGI. CDR3 nucleotides: TGTGCCAGCAGTTACTCGATAGCGGGAGGGCGGAATGAGCAGTTCTTC. This codes for CASSYSIAGGRNEQFF.

This chain links TRBV6-5 with TRBJ2-7; D remains unclear. CDR3 length: 14 amino acids. Per germline, CDR1 MNHEY and CDR2 SVGAGI. The V gene lost 6 bases and the J gene lost 2 bases, with 14 bases spanning the gap. Here the CDR3 reads CASSRQGLAYEQYF. The CDR3 DNA reads TGTGCCAGCAGCCGACAAGGGCTGGCCTACGAGCAGTACTTC.

The chain couples TRBV30 to TRBJ2-3; TRBD2 matches 7 bases. Germline V gene lookup returns CDR1 GTSNPN and CDR2 SVGIG (reference sequence). This CDR3 is built from 15 residues. The V and J ends lost 4 bases and 2 bases, in that order; junction bases with no gene match: 9. The CDR3 region is CAWTGGADFTDTQYF. CDR3 nucleotides: TGTGCCTGGACGGGGGGAGCGGATTTCACAGATACGCAGTATTTT.

This sequence joins TRBV9 and TRBJ1-6; a weak D match, TRBD1 (5 bases). Looked up from germline, CDR1 is SGDLS and CDR2 is YYNGEE. The CDR3 is 16 residues long. The V gene lost 4 bases and the J gene lost 0 bases, with 11 bases spanning the gap. The chain's CDR3 is CASSPGGSSYNSPLHF. The CDR3 bases are TGTGCCAGCAGCCCGGGGGGGAGCTCCTATAATTCACCCCTCCACTTT. Filled out from reference TRBV9 and TRBJ1-6, the complete variable domain reads DSGVTQTPKHLITATGQRVTLRCSPRSGDLSVYWYQQSLDQGLQFLIQYYNGEERAKGNILERFSAQQFPDLHSELNLSSLELGDSALYFCASSPGGSSYNSPLHFGNGTRLTVT.

The chain recombines TRBV7-9 with TRBJ2-1, with D tentatively TRBD2 (7 bases). The CDR3 totals 15 residues. In germline, CDR1 is SEHNR, CDR2 FQNEAQ (reference sequence). Deletions cut 5 bases from V and 0 bases from J, with 11 bases between. DNA of the CDR3: TGTGCCAGCAGCCGGAGGGGGGGCTCCTACAATGAGCAGTTCTTC. Translating gives CASSRRGGSYNEQFF.

The chain links TRBV7-9 to TRBJ2-5; D is perhaps TRBD1 (5 bases). The V end was cut by 2 bases, the J end by 5 bases, with 15 bases between. The germline gives CDR1 SEHNR, CDR2 FQNEAQ (reference sequence). This CDR3 is 15 amino acids long. The CDR3 nucleotides are TGTGCCAGCAGCTTATCCTTGGGGCAGGTGGAGACCCAGTACTTC. Its translation: CASSLSLGQVETQYF.

In DNA form, the CDR3 reads TGTGCCAGCAGCACCGGGAGGGCCGGGAATGAGCAGTTCTTC. It is translated as CASSTGRAGNEQFF. This chain joins TRBV7-2 and TRBJ2-1; 8 positions agree with TRBD2. The junction had 7 bases not matched to a gene; V was cut back by 5 bases and J by 7 bases. This CDR3 contains 14 residues. Germline V lookup: CDR1 SGHTA, CDR2 FQGNSA. Looking up the rest from reference TRBV7-2 and TRBJ2-1 gives the full variable domain: GAGVSQSPSNKVTEKGKDVELRCDPISGHTALYWYRQSLGQGLEFLIYFQGNSAPDKSGLPSDRFSAERTGGSVSTLTIQRTQQEDSAVYLCASSTGRAGNEQFFGPGTRLTVL.

V usage is TRBV7-7 and J usage is TRBJ2-3; D assignment may be TRBD1 or TRBD2 (5 bases each). The CDR3 covers 14 residues. The germline gives CDR1 SSHAT, CDR2 FNYEAQ (reference sequence). The CDR3 DNA sequence: TGTGCTAGCGCCCAGGGCCCAACGGGAGATACGCAGTATTTT. It encodes CASAQGPTGDTQYF.

The chain employs TRBV4-2 and TRBJ2-5, with D possibly TRBD2 on 6 matching bases. V was pared by 4 bases and J by 2 bases, with 17 bases between. The CDR3 is made up of 16 amino acids. Germline V lookup: CDR1 LGHNA, CDR2 YNFKEQ. The CDR3 reads CASSPLGTPTQETQYF. The CDR3 DNA sequence: TGTGCCAGCAGCCCTTTAGGGACTCCAACTCAAGAGACCCAGTACTTC.